A single sample is the source of the 24 T cell receptor beta chains below, sequenced in a study of blood T cell repertoires in COVID-19. Clones were read by immunoSEQ multiplex PCR, and TCRdb kept only the in-frame ones, dropping some. The sample yields tens of thousands of clones, approximately 90% seen once. The source material was peripheral blood. These receptor sequences come from a woman over 75 with acute or convalescent COVID-19.

V is TRBV7-3 and J is TRBJ1-2; 8 bases are a match to TRBD1. Germline-derived CDR1 and CDR2 are SGHTA and FQGTGA. V lost 5 bases, J lost 8 bases, and 16 bases stayed unmatched. The CDR3 has 16 residues. The DNA for the CDR3 is TGTGCCAGCAGCCCGATGGGAGGGCAGGGGGCGCTGGGCTACACCTTC. Protein: CASSPMGGQGALGYTF.

This clone was picked up a small number of times. CDR3 nucleotide sequence: TGCGCCAGTACACAGGGCCGTTTCACTGAAGCTTTCTTT. It codes for CASTQGRFTEAFF. This chain links TRBV10-1 with TRBJ1-1, with D possibly being TRBD1 (6 bases). Germline values: CDR1 WNHNN, CDR2 SYGVQD (reference sequence). Trimming cost V 9 bases and J 4 bases, with 15 bases left between them. The length of the CDR3 is 13 residues.

With respect to this clone: Within the sample, other DNA sequences also encode this same CDR3. The chain is built from TRBV9 and TRBJ1-2; the match to TRBD1 covers 8 bases. Germline V gene lookup returns CDR1 SGDLS and CDR2 YYNGEE. CDR3 length: 14 residues. V lost 4 bases, J lost 5 bases, and 7 bases stayed unmatched. The CDR3 spells CASSPRTGTYGYTF. In DNA, the CDR3 is TGTGCCAGCAGCCCTCGGACAGGGACTTATGGCTACACCTTC.

This rearrangement joins TRBV7-9 to TRBJ2-2; 9 positions match TRBD2. Germline V gene lookup returns CDR1 SEHNR and CDR2 FQNEAQ (reference sequence). The CDR3 has 17 residues. V lost 4 bases and J lost 3; bases outside the gene matches: 9. CDR3 DNA: TGTGCCAGCAGCTCACCCGCGGGAGGGCATGACACCGGGGAGCTGTTTTTT. Translated, it gives CASSSPAGGHDTGELFF. The whole variable domain, filled in from reference TRBV7-9 and TRBJ2-2, reads DTGVSQNPRHKITKRGQNVTFRCDPISEHNRLYWYRQTLGQGPEFLTYFQNEAQLEKSRLLSDRFSAERPKGSFSTLEIQRTEQGDSAMYLCASSSPAGGHDTGELFFGEGSRLTVL.

The rearrangement joins TRBV10-3 to TRBJ1-2; the D gene is possibly TRBD1 (6 bases). V lost 10 bases and J lost 6, with 18 bases in between. The CDR3 has 13 residues. The germline V gene encodes CDR1 ENHRY and CDR2 SYGVKD. The CDR3 spells CATTQQGENGYTF. The CDR3 bases are TGTGCCACCACTCAACAGGGTGAGAATGGCTACACCTTC.

This clone has just one count. As DNA, the CDR3 is TGCGCCAGCAGCCAAGCGCCGATCCGTACCAGCGGGAAAGAAGAGACCCAGTACTTC. Protein product: CASSQAPIRTSGKEETQYF. The J gene is TRBJ2-5, the V gene TRBV4-1; 7 positions match TRBD2. V trimming: 1 base; J trimming: 3 bases; junction bases outside the gene matches: 17. CDR3 length: 19 amino acids. Germline V lookup: CDR1 MGHRA, CDR2 YSYEKL.

The V and J genes are TRBV2 and TRBJ2-7; 8 nucleotides align to TRBD2. The germline gives CDR1 SNHLY, CDR2 FYNNEI. This CDR3 has 14 amino acids. V dropped 6 bases and J dropped 0; count of bases not matched to a gene: 4. The DNA for the CDR3 is TGTGCCAGCAGCTCTAGCGGGTCCTCCTACGAGCAGTACTTC. Translation: CASSSSGSSYEQYF.

The V call is TRBV5-1, the J call TRBJ2-1; D perhaps matches TRBD2 (6 bases). V gave up 0 bases and J gave up 8 bases, with 6 bases separating them. Germline CDR1 reads SGHRS; CDR2 reads YFSETQ. The CDR3 has 12 amino acids. The CDR3: CASSLGRDEQFF. CDR3 nucleotide sequence: TGCGCCAGCAGCTTGGGGAGGGATGAGCAGTTCTTC. The variable domain in full, completed from reference TRBV5-1 and TRBJ2-1, reads KAGVTQTPRYLIKTRGQQVTLSCSPISGHRSVSWYQQTPGQGLQFLFEYFSETQRNKGNFPGRFSGRQFSNSRSEMNVSTLELGDSALYLCASSLGRDEQFFGPGTRLTVL.

The V call is TRBV5-1, the J call TRBJ2-1; 11 bases match TRBD1. This CDR3 comprises 16 residues. Germline V lookup: CDR1 SGHRS, CDR2 YFSETQ. V was clipped by 2 bases and J by 7 bases; unmatched bases: 8. CDR3: CASSFIGTGGLNEQFF. CDR3 nucleotides: TGCGCCAGCAGCTTTATCGGGACAGGGGGATTAAATGAGCAGTTCTTC.

V usage is TRBV10-3 and J usage is TRBJ1-2, with 12 nucleotides matching TRBD1. The CDR3 totals 15 residues. CDR1 and CDR2 (germline): ENHRY, SYGVKD. V lost 6 bases, J lost 4 bases, and 6 bases stayed unmatched. The CDR3 loop is CAISGTGGATYGYTF. CDR3 bases: TGTGCCATCAGCGGGACAGGGGGCGCGACCTATGGCTACACCTTC.

This chain uses TRBV5-1 with TRBJ2-7, with 7 bases identical to TRBD1. Trimming at V came to 3 bases and at J to 3 bases, leaving 12 bases not matched to a gene. CDR1 and CDR2 (germline): SGHRS, YFSETQ. CDR3 length equals 16 residues. The CDR3: CASSSTAGTDSYEQYF. DNA of the CDR3: TGCGCCAGCAGCTCGACCGCTGGGACAGACAGCTACGAGCAGTACTTC.

This clone was found once. The chain carries TRBV5-1 and TRBJ1-4; maybe TRBD1 (6 bases). The CDR3 runs to 14 residues. Germline V lookup: CDR1 SGHRS, CDR2 YFSETQ. V was trimmed by 4 bases and J by 8 bases, leaving 15 bases between them. This CDR3 is CASSTGQYSEKLFF. For the CDR3, the DNA is TGCGCCAGCAGCACTGGACAGTATTCCGAAAAACTGTTTTTT.

The chain combines TRBV6-5 with TRBJ2-3, with D perhaps matching TRBD2 (7 bases). Deletions cut 5 bases from V and 8 bases from J, with 14 bases between. The CDR3 has 13 residues. CDR1 is MNHEY, CDR2 SVGAGI, per germline. The CDR3 region is CASSREGGGTQYF. For the CDR3, the DNA is TGTGCCAGCAGTCGTGAGGGGGGGGGTACGCAGTATTTT.

The chain uses TRBV2 and TRBJ2-7; D might be TRBD1 (6 bases). The CDR3 loop spans 14 amino acids. Trimming pared 8 bases from V and 5 bases from J, leaving 19 bases between. Germline lookup yields CDR1 SNHLY and CDR2 FYNNEI. The CDR3 DNA reads TGTGCCAGCGGCCTAGGGGGTAGGTCCCACGAGCAGTACTTC. Translation: CASGLGGRSHEQYF.

The chain links TRBV6-5 to TRBJ2-7; 8 positions match TRBD2. J was trimmed by 3 bases and V by 8 bases; bases with no gene match: 12. The CDR3 is 15 residues long. Germline V CDR1 and CDR2: MNHEY, SVGAGI. CDR3 DNA sequence: TGTGCCAGCTTGGGGTCCGGGACTAGTCACTACGAGCAGTACTTC. Translated: CASLGSGTSHYEQYF.

The rearrangement joins TRBV10-3 to TRBJ1-1; possibly TRBD1 for D (6 bases). CDR3 length equals 14 residues. The V and J ends lost 4 bases and 1 base respectively, with 10 bases between them. Germline-derived CDR1 and CDR2 are ENHRY and SYGVKD. CDR3 sequence reads: CAISVRGANTEAFF. The DNA of the CDR3 is TGTGCCATCAGTGTTCGGGGGGCGAACACTGAAGCTTTCTTT.

The chain recombines TRBV2 with TRBJ1-1, with TRBD1 matching over 9 bases. The junction had 9 bases not matched to a gene; V was cut back by 6 bases and J by 7 bases. The CDR3 consists of 14 residues. The germline gives CDR1 SNHLY, CDR2 FYNNEI. This CDR3 is CASSRQGGWVEAFF. The CDR3 DNA reads TGTGCCAGCAGCCGACAGGGGGGGTGGGTTGAAGCTTTCTTT. Drawing the rest from reference TRBV2 and TRBJ1-1, the complete variable domain is EPEVTQTPSHQVTQMGQEVILRCVPISNHLYFYWYRQILGQKVEFLVSFYNNEISEKSEIFDDQFSVERPDGSNFTLKIRSTKLEDSAMYFCASSRQGGWVEAFFGQGTRLTVV.

The chain combines TRBV10-3 with TRBJ2-3, with TRBD2 matching over 10 bases. The CDR3 has 15 amino acids. In germline, CDR1 is ENHRY, CDR2 SYGVKD. The V and J ends lost 4 bases and 5 bases, in that order; junction bases with no gene match: 6. CDR3 nucleotides: TGTGCCATCAGTGTTTCTAGCGGGAGAGGAGATACGCAGTATTTT. It codes for CAISVSSGRGDTQYF.

J is TRBJ2-5 and V is TRBV3-1 (or the pseudogene TRBV3-2); 8 bases match TRBD1. This CDR3 has 15 amino acids. Germline CDR1 is LGHDT and CDR2 is YNNKEL (reference sequence). V gave up 3 bases and J gave up 2 bases; unmatched junction bases: 5. For the CDR3, the DNA is TGTGCCAGCAGCCAGTGGACAGGGCAGCAAGAGACCCAGTACTTC. The encoded protein is CASSQWTGQQETQYF.

The V gene is TRBV11-3, the J gene TRBJ1-6; 7 positions agree with TRBD1. From germline, CDR1 is SGHNT and CDR2 YENEEA. The CDR3 is 13 residues long. Losses at the gene ends were 5 bases for V and 8 bases for J; bases not matched to a gene: 3. CDR3 nucleotides: TGTGCCAGCAGCCGAGACAGGGATTCACCCCTCCACTTT. It encodes CASSRDRDSPLHF.

In its sample, this clone was seen once. This chain links TRBV6-1 with TRBJ2-7; the match to TRBD2 covers 11 bases. The ends lost 4 bases at V and 5 bases at J; junction bases unmatched: 10. Germline V gene data show CDR1 as MNHNS and CDR2 as SASEGT. The CDR3 loop spans 16 amino acids. The CDR3 DNA follows: TGTGCCAGCAGTGTGGGGCTAGCGGGGGGCGGCGACGAGCAGTACTTC. It encodes CASSVGLAGGGDEQYF.

This clone was seen once. This chain connects TRBV5-4 to TRBJ2-2, with D perhaps TRBD1 (6 bases). V was pared by 4 bases and J by 1 base, with 8 bases between. The CDR3 runs to 14 residues. Germline CDR1 is SGHNT and CDR2 is YYREEE (reference sequence). The CDR3 region has the DNA TGTGCCAGCAGCCCCAGGGGGAACACCGGGGAGCTGTTTTTT. Translated: CASSPRGNTGELFF.

The chain is built from TRBV7-2 and TRBJ1-6; TRBD1 might be the D (5 bases). V was pared by 0 bases and J by 8 bases, with 14 bases between. The germline V gene has CDR1 SGHTA and CDR2 FQGNSA. This CDR3 is 16 amino acids long. As DNA, the CDR3 is TGTGCCAGCAGCTTAGCCGGGACTTTCAGTCATTCACCCCTCCACTTT. Translating it yields CASSLAGTFSHSPLHF.

CDR3 sequence reads: CASSFSGGRTGELFF. The CDR3 DNA follows: TGTGCCAGCAGCTTTTCGGGGGGCAGGACCGGGGAGCTGTTTTTT. The chain links TRBV7-3 to TRBJ2-2; possible D gene TRBD2, 7 bases. The V end lost 3 bases, the J end lost 5 bases, and 13 bases lay between the germline ends. Germline loops: CDR1 SGHTA, CDR2 FQGTGA. This CDR3 spans 15 amino acids.